These 30 T cell receptor beta chains originate from one sample sequenced in a study of T-cell reconstitution after alpha-beta-depleted transplantation in children. Unique molecular identifiers featured in how the TCRbeta library was prepared. TCRdb reprocessed the PCR reads via MiXCR and lists one record per CDR3 protein. This table has almost 20,000 distinct CDR3 sequences, under 15% appearing once. This sample comprised PBMCs, mostly from graft donor cells, obtained 60 days after TCRalphabeta/CD19-depleted stem cell transplant. The receptors shown here come from a female patient aged 2-9 years who had a stem cell transplant for congenital amegakaryocytic thrombocytopenia, so the T cells may come from the graft donor.

This clonotype has at least ten counts. The chain is built from TRBV12-3 or TRBV12-4 and TRBJ2-3; D is possibly TRBD2 (5 bases). The CDR3 totals 16 residues. V was shortened by 5 bases and J by 2 bases, with 17 bases between the two germline ends. The CDR3 spells CASSQPRSGTTDTQYF. In nucleotides, the CDR3 is TGTGCCAGCAGTCAGCCTCGAAGCGGCACCACAGATACGCAGTATTTT.

This clonotype came up many times. The chain carries TRBV9 and TRBJ2-3, with 9 bases fitting TRBD2. J was trimmed by 1 base and V by 0 bases; bases with no gene match: 3. CDR3 length equals 16 residues. Germline loops: CDR1 SGDLS, CDR2 YYNGEE. CDR3 DNA: TGTGCCAGCAGCGTAGGTAGCGGGAGCCGCACAGATACGCAGTATTTT. Its protein product is CASSVGSGSRTDTQYF.

In its sample, this clonotype ranks as medium-sized. The V gene is TRBV4-1, the J gene TRBJ2-5, with 7 bases aligning to TRBD1. Unmatched junction bases numbered 4, after V lost 3 bases and J lost 0 bases. The V gene's germline CDR1 is MGHRA and CDR2 YSYEKL. The CDR3 length is 15 residues. As DNA, the CDR3 is TGCGCCAGCAGCCATGCCGACAGGGACCAAGAGACCCAGTACTTC. Translation: CASSHADRDQETQYF.

This clonotype was detected ten times or more. CDR3 DNA sequence: TGCAGCGTGGTAGATTCGGGACAGCTACCCTACGAGCAGTACTTC. Encoded protein: CSVVDSGQLPYEQYF. V and J are TRBV29-1 and TRBJ2-7; 7 bases map to TRBD1. The trim removed 6 bases at V and 2 bases at J, leaving 13 bases unmatched. This CDR3 spans 15 amino acids. Germline V gene lookup returns CDR1 SQVTM and CDR2 ANQGSEA.

This clonotype showed up many times. The chain has TRBV28 and TRBJ1-3; 9 nucleotides line up with TRBD1. The CDR3 is 16 residues long. Germline CDR1 is MDHEN and CDR2 is SYDVKM. Losses at the gene ends were 5 bases for V and 0 bases for J; bases not matched to a gene: 5. DNA of the CDR3: TGTGCCAGCAGTGCGACAGGGGGGATCTCTGGAAACACCATATATTTT. This sequence encodes CASSATGGISGNTIYF.

In its sample, this clonotype was seen many times. The CDR3 nucleotides are TGTGCCAGCAGCCCTAGCACTACACCCCCGGGTACCTTC. It encodes CASSPSTTPPGTF. The V call is TRBV12-3 or TRBV12-4, the J call TRBJ1-2; unclear D gene. The CDR3 length is 13 residues. The V end was cut by 6 bases, the J end by 14 bases, with 22 bases between.

This clonotype was counted at least ten times. This chain uses TRBV27 with TRBJ1-4, with D unresolved. Germline V gives CDR1 MNHEY, CDR2 SMNVEV (reference sequence). V shed 2 bases and J shed 0 bases, with 4 bases lying between them. The CDR3 is 14 amino acids. Here the CDR3 reads CASSLQATNEKLFF. CDR3 bases: TGTGCCAGCAGTTTACAGGCAACTAATGAAAAACTGTTTTTT.

This clonotype was seen repeatedly, ten times or more. This sequence joins TRBV12-3 or TRBV12-4 and TRBJ1-6; D unclear. V was clipped by 5 bases and J by 4 bases, with 18 bases between them. This CDR3 comprises 17 residues. CDR3 DNA sequence: TGTGCCAGCAGTCCCGTCGTCCGACACCTGTATAATTCACCCCTCCACTTT. It is translated as CASSPVVRHLYNSPLHF.

There are many counts of this clonotype. V usage is TRBV20-1 and J usage is TRBJ1-1; tentatively, D is TRBD1 (6 bases). The CDR3 has 13 residues. The V end was cut by 0 bases, the J end by 8 bases, with 13 bases between. Germline V gives CDR1 DFQATT, CDR2 SNEGSKA (reference sequence). CDR3 bases: TGCAGTGCTAGAGAGACAGGTGGTACCGAAGCTTTCTTT. Its translation is CSARETGGTEAFF.

This clonotype came up many times. V gene TRBV7-9 combines with J gene TRBJ1-3, with D uncertain. Germline CDR1 reads SEHNR; CDR2 reads FQNEAQ (reference sequence). CDR3 size: 17 residues. The germline V and J ends were trimmed by 5 bases and 0 bases, with 17 bases remaining between them. Here the CDR3 DNA reads TGTGCCAGCAGCCGAGGAGATATTGGGATCTCTGGAAACACCATATATTTT. Protein product: CASSRGDIGISGNTIYF.

This clonotype was seen ten or more times. V usage is TRBV20-1 and J usage is TRBJ2-4, with TRBD2 matching 7 bases. Germline lookup yields CDR1 DFQATT and CDR2 SNEGSKA (reference sequence). V dropped 3 bases and J dropped 9; count of bases not matched to a gene: 11. CDR3 size: 14 residues. CDR3 DNA: TGCAGTGCTAGTTTCGACCGAACGGGGGGCATTCAGTACTTC. Translating it yields CSASFDRTGGIQYF.

Many counts were recorded for this clonotype. J is TRBJ1-2 and V is TRBV7-9; a possible D gene is TRBD1 (6 bases). The CDR3 sequence is 13 residues long. Germline V gene data show CDR1 as SEHNR and CDR2 as FQNEAQ (reference sequence). Trimming shortened V by 6 bases and J by 8 bases, and 16 bases separated the two germline ends. This CDR3 reads CASRATGMSGYTF. The CDR3 DNA follows: TGTGCCAGCAGAGCTACAGGGATGAGCGGCTACACCTTC.

This clonotype was counted ten times or more. This chain links TRBV28 with TRBJ2-3; 7 nucleotides line up with TRBD2. The CDR3 length is 16 residues. Germline V lookup: CDR1 MDHEN, CDR2 SYDVKM. The V segment lost 3 bases and the J segment 5 bases; nucleotides outside the gene matches: 11. CDR3 residues: CASSLAGLRERDTQYF. The CDR3 nucleotides read TGTGCCAGCAGTTTGGCAGGGTTGCGGGAGAGAGATACGCAGTATTTT.

This clonotype occurred many times. The chain employs TRBV5-1 and TRBJ1-1; a possible D gene is TRBD1 (6 bases). The V end lost 4 bases, the J end lost 10 bases, and 11 bases lay between the germline ends. The CDR3 runs to 11 residues. Germline-derived CDR1 and CDR2 are SGHRS and YFSETQ. The CDR3 is CASSRGQRAFF. DNA of the CDR3: TGCGCCAGCAGCCGCGGACAGCGAGCTTTCTTT. Using reference TRBV5-1 and TRBJ1-1 for the parts outside the CDR3, the full variable domain is KAGVTQTPRYLIKTRGQQVTLSCSPISGHRSVSWYQQTPGQGLQFLFEYFSETQRNKGNFPGRFSGRQFSNSRSEMNVSTLELGDSALYLCASSRGQRAFFGQGTRLTVV.

The chain carries TRBV7-9 and TRBJ2-3, with a weak D call TRBD2 (5 bases). The CDR3 totals 14 residues. The germline gives CDR1 SEHNR, CDR2 FQNEAQ (reference sequence). Trimming took 1 base from V and 1 from J, leaving 6 bases between them. CDR3 bases: TGTGCCAGCAGCTTAGGTAGCGGCACAGATACGCAGTATTTT. The encoded protein is CASSLGSGTDTQYF.

In its sample, this clonotype was seen many times. The V gene is TRBV20-1, the J gene TRBJ1-1; D uncertain. Germline V gene data show CDR1 as DFQATT and CDR2 as SNEGSKA (reference sequence). CDR3 length: 11 amino acids. Trimming shortened V by 5 bases and J by 5 bases, and 9 bases separated the two germline ends. CDR3 sequence: CSAPKSTEAFF. The DNA for the CDR3 is TGCAGTGCTCCCAAGAGTACTGAAGCTTTCTTT.

The chain is built from TRBV6-2 or TRBV6-3 and TRBJ2-7; D might be TRBD1 or TRBD2, each matching 5 bases. Trimming stripped 2 bases from V and 2 bases from J, with 13 bases between. This CDR3 spans 15 amino acids. Germline V gives CDR1 MNHEY, CDR2 SVGEGT. CDR3 nucleotides: TGTGCCAGCAGTTACCTAAGCCAGGGACCCTACGAGCAGTACTTC. Its protein is CASSYLSQGPYEQYF.

The V and J genes are TRBV7-8 and TRBJ1-5, with a possible D match to TRBD1 (6 bases). There are 14 residues in the CDR3. Between the trimmed V and J ends, which lost 5 bases and 11 bases, there was a span of 19 bases. Germline CDR1 and CDR2: SGHVS and FQNEAQ. CDR3 protein: CASSEGVGGLTQHF. The CDR3 coding sequence is TGTGCCAGCAGCGAGGGGGTAGGGGGTTTGACCCAGCATTTT. The variable domain in full, completed from reference TRBV7-8 and TRBJ1-5, reads GAGVSQSPRYKVAKRGQDVALRCDPISGHVSLFWYQQALGQGPEFLTYFQNEAQLDKSGLPSDRFFAERPEGSVSTLKIQRTQQEDSAVYLCASSEGVGGLTQHFGDGTRLSIL.

The sample holds many counts of this clonotype. The J gene is TRBJ2-3, the V gene TRBV28; D gene uncertain. The CDR3 contains 15 residues. Germline values: CDR1 MDHEN, CDR2 SYDVKM. Trimming stripped 1 base from V and 2 bases from J, with 10 bases between. In nucleotides, the CDR3 is TGTGCCAGCAGTTTATATAGAAACCCCACAGATACGCAGTATTTT. Its translation: CASSLYRNPTDTQYF.

This clonotype was seen repeatedly, ten times or more. This chain links TRBV5-6 with TRBJ2-3; D perhaps matches TRBD1 (6 bases). The CDR3 extends over 14 amino acids. Looked up from germline, CDR1 is SGHDT and CDR2 is YYEEEE. Deletions cut 2 bases from V and 2 bases from J, with 9 bases between. In DNA form, the CDR3 reads TGTGCCAGCAGCTTACAGGGCTACACAGATACGCAGTATTTT. Translated, it gives CASSLQGYTDTQYF.

In this sample, this clonotype turned up many times. CDR3: CASSLDGAGASYEQYF. CDR3 sequence (DNA): TGCGCCAGCAGCTTGGACGGCGCGGGTGCCTCCTACGAGCAGTACTTC. The rearrangement links TRBV5-1 to TRBJ2-7, with D maybe TRBD2 (5 bases). The CDR3 consists of 16 residues. Germline V gene data show CDR1 as SGHRS and CDR2 as YFSETQ. Trimming shortened V by 0 bases and J by 0 bases, and 13 bases separated the two germline ends.

This clonotype has ten or more counts. The rearrangement uses TRBV6-5 and TRBJ1-1; no definite D call. The V gene lost 6 bases and the J gene lost 2 bases, with 10 bases spanning the gap. Germline CDR1 and CDR2: MNHEY and SVGAGI. The CDR3 contains 13 residues. The CDR3 spells CASRRDVNTEAFF. The CDR3 coding sequence is TGTGCCAGCAGACGTGATGTAAACACTGAAGCTTTCTTT.

This clonotype was counted many times. V gene TRBV6-6 combines with J gene TRBJ2-5; D call uncertain. The CDR3 length is 11 residues. Trimming took off 7 bases at V and 5 bases at J, with 8 bases between the two ends. Germline CDR1 is MNHNY and CDR2 is SVGAGI (reference sequence). This CDR3 is CASIKGETQYF. The CDR3 bases are TGTGCCAGCATCAAAGGGGAGACCCAGTACTTC.

V usage is TRBV7-9 and J usage is TRBJ2-7, with unresolved D. In germline, CDR1 is SEHNR, CDR2 FQNEAQ (reference sequence). The ends were cut back, 2 bases at V and 6 bases at J, with 17 bases in the middle. This CDR3 has 15 residues. CDR3 loop: CASSLFRASVGEQYF. DNA of the CDR3: TGTGCCAGCAGCTTATTCCGGGCATCAGTGGGCGAGCAGTACTTC.

The chain has TRBV30 and TRBJ1-4; TRBD1 might be the D (6 bases). CDR3 length equals 13 residues. The V gene's germline CDR1 is GTSNPN and CDR2 SVGIG (reference sequence). This CDR3 reads CASIGTRNEKLFF. In nucleotides, the CDR3 is TGTGCTTCGATCGGGACACGTAATGAAAAACTGTTTTTT. Variable domain in full (rest from reference TRBV30 and TRBJ1-4): SQTIHQWPATLVQPVGSPLSLECTVEGTSNPNLYWYRQAAGRGLQLLFYSVGIGQISSEVPQNLSASRPQDRQFILSSKKLLLSDSGFYLCASIGTRNEKLFFGSGTQLSVL.

There are a few counts of this clonotype. The CDR3: CAICLHYDSGAQNYGYTF. The CDR3 nucleotides are TGTGCCATCTGTTTGCATTATGATTCGGGGGCGCAAAACTATGGCTACACCTTC. This chain uses TRBV3-1 with TRBJ1-2; D is possibly TRBD1 (6 bases). CDR1 is LGHDT and CDR2 is YNNKEL in the germline V gene (reference sequence). Trimming took 10 bases from V and 2 from J, leaving 29 bases between them. The CDR3 runs 18 residues.

This clonotype was observed at least ten times. The V and J genes are TRBV20-1 and TRBJ2-7; TRBD2 matches 7 bases. The CDR3 sequence is 14 residues long. Germline-derived CDR1 and CDR2 are DFQATT and SNEGSKA (reference sequence). V gave up 4 bases and J gave up 5 bases; unmatched junction bases: 11. DNA of the CDR3: TGCAGTGCTACTAGCGGAAGTGGGGCGAACGAGCAGTACTTC. Its translation: CSATSGSGANEQYF.

This clonotype was counted many times. This sequence joins TRBV6-5 and TRBJ2-1; tentatively, D is TRBD2 (6 bases). CDR3 size: 16 residues. In germline, CDR1 is MNHEY, CDR2 SVGAGI. Trimming cost V 2 bases and J 9 bases, with 20 bases left between them. Here the CDR3 DNA reads TGTGCCAGCAGTTACAGCGGGTTTCACGGAAAGGGTGAGCAGTTCTTC. This codes for CASSYSGFHGKGEQFF.

The rearrangement joins TRBV21-1 to TRBJ2-7; the table names TRBD2, a call not compared with the DNA. TRBV21-1 is a pseudogene. The CDR3 has 16 amino acids. CDR3 sequence (DNA): TGTGCCAGCAGCAGTCCCGGACTAGCGGTCTCCTACGAGCAGTACTTC. Amino acids: CASSSPGLAVSYEQYF.

This clonotype was seen many times. CDR3 DNA sequence: TGCGCCAGCAGCTTGGGCGGGCCCGGGACTCGCTCCTACAATGAGCAGTTCTTC. Encoded protein: CASSLGGPGTRSYNEQFF. The chain couples TRBV5-1 to TRBJ2-1; D is possibly TRBD2 (6 bases). Trimming shortened V by 0 bases and J by 0 bases, and 16 bases separated the two germline ends. Germline V gene data show CDR1 as SGHRS and CDR2 as YFSETQ. The CDR3 sequence is 18 residues long. Full variable domain (rest looked up from reference TRBV5-1 and TRBJ2-1): KAGVTQTPRYLIKTRGQQVTLSCSPISGHRSVSWYQQTPGQGLQFLFEYFSETQRNKGNFPGRFSGRQFSNSRSEMNVSTLELGDSALYLCASSLGGPGTRSYNEQFFGPGTRLTVL.